This entry concerns a single T cell receptor beta chain. The antigen is unknown. At one of its ends the junction is not consistent with the germline gene, which may arise from a read error. The CDR3 is made up of 13 amino acids. Combining a sample-barcoded 5' primer with a J-beta primer mix, a second PCR ran for about 7 to 11 cycles. TCRdb called the 5' RACE reads again in MiXCR, with one record for every CDR3 protein. The sample carries some 1 million distinct CDR3 sequences, under 55% recorded once. The data belong to a study of blood T cells in healthy people across ages. Points from the study as a whole: The authors considered diversity estimates from one million T cells to be underestimates.

The sequenced sample was blood. This clonotype was sampled from a woman aged 55-75 years in good health. The chain recombines TRBV12-3 or TRBV12-4 with TRBJ2-7; D might be TRBD1 (5 bases). The CDR3 sequence: CASRLVGAYEQYF. For the CDR3, the DNA is TGTGCCAGCAGATTAGTAGGGGCATACGAGCAGTACTTC.